This TCR beta chain was recovered during a study of blood T cells in healthy people across ages. The V gene lost 6 bases and the J gene lost 0 bases, with 12 bases spanning the gap. Germline V lookup: CDR1 MNHEY, CDR2 SVGAGI. The CDR3 loop spans 16 amino acids. With regard to this clonotype: Its target is unknown.

Next came a second PCR, run for roughly 7 to 12 cycles, which used a sample-barcoded 5' primer along with a J-beta primer mix. Every molecule of cDNA carried a tag from a template-switch adaptor with 12 random nucleotides. One entry per CDR3 protein results from TCRdb running MiXCR on the 5' RACE reads. The repertoire holds some 1.4 million distinct CDR3 sequences, with 42% as singletons. Study observations and caveats: A strong correlation was found between TCR beta diversity and the percentage of naive T cells.

The clonotype originates from a woman between 18 and 30 years old in good health. Sequencing was performed on blood. The gene calls are TRBV6-5 and TRBJ1-6; D possibly corresponds to TRBD1 (5 bases). The CDR3 nucleotides are TGTGCCAGCAGAGGGGCCGCGAGCTCCTATAATTCACCCCTCCACTTT. As protein: CASRGAASSYNSPLHF.